This note documents a single T cell receptor beta chain sequence. The assay was immunoSEQ multiplex PCR, and TCRdb's table has in-frame clones only and misses some. The sample consists of some 200,000 clones, 82% of them appearing once. This sample stems from a study of blood T cell repertoires in COVID-19. Background on the study: Spain, Italy and the United States supplied samples that represented acute and convalescent COVID-19.

This CDR3 region has 14 residues. CDR1 and CDR2 (germline): KGHDR, SFDVKD. V was clipped by 5 bases and J by 6 bases; unmatched bases: 2. V usage is TRBV24-1 and J usage is TRBJ2-3; TRBD2 matches at 12 bases. The TCR originated in a woman aged 70-85 years with COVID-19, enrolled during active disease. Sequencing used peripheral blood. Here the CDR3 reads CATSASGRADTQYF. The CDR3 bases are TGTGCCACCAGTGCTAGCGGGAGGGCGGATACGCAGTATTTT.